This T cell receptor (beta chain) was captured in a study of OX40 agonist ivuxolimab in advanced cancers. About the research overall: It was ivuxolimab, an agonistic anti-OX40 (CD134) antibody, that patients were treated with. Hepatocellular carcinoma, melanoma, renal cell or head and neck cancer was diagnosed in the dose-escalation patients. Study-level points and caveats: Individuals who were partial responders at 0.1-3.0 mg/kg had clonal expansion that ranked among the lowest.

Germline trimming cut 2 bases from V and 6 bases from J; bases unmatched to any gene: 4. This CDR3 is built from 16 residues. CDR1 is LGHNA, CDR2 YSLEER, per germline. Details on this clone: Antigen unknown.

TCRdb's table, derived via immunoSEQ multiplex PCR, lists solely in-frame clones and lacks some. Found here are approximately 47,000 clones, around 87% of them singletons; the top ten hold 1.5% to 2%. The chain carries TRBV4-3 and TRBJ2-1, with 13 nucleotides matching TRBD2. Sequenced here: CD4+ or CD8+ T cells sorted from blood, sampled in a trial of the OX40 agonist ivuxolimab. This TCR was sampled from an adult with an advanced solid tumor such as melanoma, head and neck, liver or kidney cancer. CDR3 sequence (DNA): TGCGCCAGCAGCCAATTGGGACTAGCGGGGTCCAATGAGCAGTTCTTC. Its translation: CASSQLGLAGSNEQFF.